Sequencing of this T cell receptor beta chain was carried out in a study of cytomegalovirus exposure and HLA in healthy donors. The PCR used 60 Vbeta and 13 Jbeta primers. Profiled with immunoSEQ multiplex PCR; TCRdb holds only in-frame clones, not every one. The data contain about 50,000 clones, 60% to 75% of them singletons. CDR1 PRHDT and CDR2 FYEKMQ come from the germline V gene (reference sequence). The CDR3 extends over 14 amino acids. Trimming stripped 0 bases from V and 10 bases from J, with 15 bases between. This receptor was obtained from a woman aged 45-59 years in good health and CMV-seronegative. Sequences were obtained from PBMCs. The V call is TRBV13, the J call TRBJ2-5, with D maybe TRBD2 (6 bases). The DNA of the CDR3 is TGTGCCAGCAGCTTAGGCCTCGGCGGGGCGGGCCAGTACTTC. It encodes CASSLGLGGAGQYF.